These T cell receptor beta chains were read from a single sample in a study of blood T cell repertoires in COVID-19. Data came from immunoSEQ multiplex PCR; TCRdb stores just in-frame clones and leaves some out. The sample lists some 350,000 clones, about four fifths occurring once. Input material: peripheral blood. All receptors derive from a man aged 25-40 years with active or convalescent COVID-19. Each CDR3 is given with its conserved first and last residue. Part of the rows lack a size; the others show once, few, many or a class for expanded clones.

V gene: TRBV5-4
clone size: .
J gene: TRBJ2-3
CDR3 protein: CASSLDSGGANTQYF

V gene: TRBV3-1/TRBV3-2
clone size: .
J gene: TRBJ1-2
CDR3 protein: CASSPDGGSAYGYTF

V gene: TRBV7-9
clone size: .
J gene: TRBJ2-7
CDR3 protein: CASSLGSLAASYEQYF

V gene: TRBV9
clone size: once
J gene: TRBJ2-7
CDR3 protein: CASSPRLAPSYEQYF

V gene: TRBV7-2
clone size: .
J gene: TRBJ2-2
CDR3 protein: CASTVGLGNTGELFF

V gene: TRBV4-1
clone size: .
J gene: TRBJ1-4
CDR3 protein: CPSSRLPGTGRGRYLEKLFF

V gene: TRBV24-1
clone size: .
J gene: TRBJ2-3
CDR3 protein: CATSDFLPTSGTDTQYF

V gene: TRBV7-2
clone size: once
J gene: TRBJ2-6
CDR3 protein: CASSPAGANVLTF

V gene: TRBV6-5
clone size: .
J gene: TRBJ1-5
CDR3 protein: CASRAPIGGQPQHF

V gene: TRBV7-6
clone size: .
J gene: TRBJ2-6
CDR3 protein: CASSPRGLAGSGANVLTF

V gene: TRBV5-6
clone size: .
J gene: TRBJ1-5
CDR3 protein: CASSRTDRNNQPQHF

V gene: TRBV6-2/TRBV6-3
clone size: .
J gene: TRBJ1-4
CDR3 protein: CASSTLRQGGSEKLFF

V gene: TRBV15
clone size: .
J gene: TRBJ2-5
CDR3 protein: CATSRRDSQETQYF

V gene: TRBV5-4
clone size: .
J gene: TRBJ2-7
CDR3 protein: CASSLGGPYEQYF

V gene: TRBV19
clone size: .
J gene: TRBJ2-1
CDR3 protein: CASSKGLAGQNEQFF

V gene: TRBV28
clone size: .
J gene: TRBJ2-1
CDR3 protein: CASSFTSGSSYNEQFF

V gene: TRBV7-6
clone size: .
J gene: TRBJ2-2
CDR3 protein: CASSPVARELFF

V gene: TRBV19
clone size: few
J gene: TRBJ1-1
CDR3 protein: CASSVMNTEAFF

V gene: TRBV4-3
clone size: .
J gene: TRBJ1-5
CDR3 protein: CASSQVQGGEQPQHF

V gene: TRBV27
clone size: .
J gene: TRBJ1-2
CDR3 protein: CASSSAPVPANYGYTF

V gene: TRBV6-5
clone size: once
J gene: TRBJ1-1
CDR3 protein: CASSRTTRASAFF

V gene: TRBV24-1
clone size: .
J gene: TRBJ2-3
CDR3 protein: CATKGPSRGDTQYF

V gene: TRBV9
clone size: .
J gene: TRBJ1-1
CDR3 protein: CASSKQGSANTEAFF

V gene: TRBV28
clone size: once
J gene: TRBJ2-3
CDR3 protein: CASSFPSTGALRADTQYF

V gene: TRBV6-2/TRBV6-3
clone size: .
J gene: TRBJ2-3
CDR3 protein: CASSYSLAAYTDTQYF

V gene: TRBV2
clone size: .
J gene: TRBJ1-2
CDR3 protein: CASSEGYRGRPGGYTF

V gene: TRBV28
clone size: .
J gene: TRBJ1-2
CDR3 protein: CASSIGQGVGYTF

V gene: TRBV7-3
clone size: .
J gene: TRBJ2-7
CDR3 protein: CASSYMGAGYEQYF

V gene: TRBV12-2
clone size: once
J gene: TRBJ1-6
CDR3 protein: CASRLSVHPTGGDSPLHF

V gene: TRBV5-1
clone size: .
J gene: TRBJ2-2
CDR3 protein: CASSPQGPNTGELFF

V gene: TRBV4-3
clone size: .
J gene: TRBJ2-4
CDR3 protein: CASSPLGQAGGGIQYF

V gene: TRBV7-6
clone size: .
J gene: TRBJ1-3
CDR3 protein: CASSLAELYF

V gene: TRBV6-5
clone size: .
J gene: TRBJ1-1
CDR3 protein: CASSPGRGPTEAFF

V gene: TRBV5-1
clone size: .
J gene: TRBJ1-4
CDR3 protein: CASSLGQGLANEKLFF

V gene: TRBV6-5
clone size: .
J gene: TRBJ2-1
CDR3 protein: CASSYEQYNEQFF

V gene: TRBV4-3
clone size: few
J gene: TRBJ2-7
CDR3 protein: CASSQDKRISYEQYF

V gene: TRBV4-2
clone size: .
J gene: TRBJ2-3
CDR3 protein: CASSREQGTQYF